The sequence of this T cell receptor (beta chain) was determined in a study of molecular identifiers for immune sequencing clone quantification. This clonotype was picked up many times. Its antigen is not known. TCRdb re-derived calls from the PCR reads in MiXCR, one entry per CDR3 protein. The sample records 90,000 to 120,000 distinct CDR3 sequences, roughly 38% being singletons. Regarding the study as a whole: Effector cells kept over 97% of their molecules in clones above 20 RNA copies, while naive cells kept under 1% there. Even with some 1 million naive cells present, spiked Jurkat TCR RNA from one cell was reportedly detectable.

V lost 10 bases and J 4 bases, leaving 12 bases between the germline ends. CDR3 size: 12 residues. The chain uses TRBV12-3 or TRBV12-4 and TRBJ2-3; no definite D call. This clonotype originated in a human donor in good health. Some libraries in this study had Jurkat cell RNA spiked in. Sequencing was carried out using naive CD8+ T cells from blood, with Jurkat cell RNA spiked in. Described subset: FACS-sorted CD8+CD4-CCR7+CD45RA+ naive T cells. In nucleotides, the CDR3 is TGTGCCACCCTCCAGGAGTCAGATACGCAGTATTTT. Translated, it gives CATLQESDTQYF.